This T cell receptor (beta chain) is drawn from a study of T cell responses to AZD1222 COVID-19 vaccine. Study-wide results and limits: Donors in the cohort were predominantly white British and more often female, and clonal diversity was possibly underestimated. There were repertoire samples only from the period after the peak T cell response. Close to half of spike-specific TCRs reportedly recognize unmutated variant regions.

This clone has just one count. Its target is unknown. The assay was immunoSEQ multiplex PCR, and TCRdb's table has in-frame clones only and misses some. The data show approximately 82,000 clones, about 93% seen once. The origin of this receptor is an adult who received the AZD1222 COVID-19 vaccine. Specimen: peripheral blood, collected 28 days after the second AZD1222 dose.

The CDR3 DNA reads as TGTGCCAGCAGCTCCTCACTCGGACAGGGAAACACCATATATTTT. It encodes CASSSSLGQGNTIYF. The chain links TRBV7-8 to TRBJ1-3, with D perhaps matching TRBD1 (6 bases). V was pared by 4 bases and J by 4 bases, with 14 bases between. This CDR3 comprises 15 residues. The germline V gene has CDR1 SGHVS and CDR2 FQNEAQ.